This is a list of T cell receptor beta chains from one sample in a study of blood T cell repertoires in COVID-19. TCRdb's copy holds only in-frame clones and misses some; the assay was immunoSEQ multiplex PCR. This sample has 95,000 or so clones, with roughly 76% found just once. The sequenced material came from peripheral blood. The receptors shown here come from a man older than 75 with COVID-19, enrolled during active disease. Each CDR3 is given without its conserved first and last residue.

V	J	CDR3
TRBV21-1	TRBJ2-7	ASSKGDGRPLEQY
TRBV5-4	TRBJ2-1	ASSPRGYNEQF
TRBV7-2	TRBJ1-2	ASSFGGSLAGYT
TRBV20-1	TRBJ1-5	SASASLQGGQPQH
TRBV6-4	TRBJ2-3	ASSEGTTDTQY
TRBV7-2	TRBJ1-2	ASSSRTLANYGYT
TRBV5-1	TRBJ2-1	ASSLRSSEYNEQF
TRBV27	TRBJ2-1	ASSFGSGAYNEQF
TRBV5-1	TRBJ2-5	ASSLGGSTIQETQY
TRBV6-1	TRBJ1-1	ASSEPHLGGTEAF
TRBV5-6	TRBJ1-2	ASSLTSYGYT
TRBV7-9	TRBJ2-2	ASSPGPGQGITGELF
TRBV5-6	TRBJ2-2	ASSIRDRPNTGELF
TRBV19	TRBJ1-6	ASSDRGTYSPLH
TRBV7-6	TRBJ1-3	ASSLLQGPPVY
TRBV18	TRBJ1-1	ASSLRQALTEAF
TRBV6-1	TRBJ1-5	ASSVTGGRGLISNQPQH